This T cell receptor beta chain was sequenced in a study of OX40 agonist ivuxolimab in advanced cancers. Study-wide context: Intravenous ivuxolimab at 0.01 to 10 mg/kg was given to patients every 2 weeks.

Generated by immunoSEQ multiplex PCR, the TCRdb table keeps only in-frame clones and is missing some. The repertoire includes more than 80,000 clones, around nine tenths of them detected once, and about 0.5% sits in the top ten. CDR3 length: 14 residues. Deletions cut 5 bases from V and 0 bases from J, with 11 bases between. From germline, CDR1 is MNHEY and CDR2 SMNVEV (reference sequence). Study results and caveats: By week 6 at 0.1 to 3.0 mg/kg, blood CD4+ and CD8+ T cells had expanded clonally.

On this clone: What it binds is unknown.

Sequenced here: CD4+ or CD8+ T cells sorted from blood, sampled in a trial of the OX40 agonist ivuxolimab. V is TRBV27 and J is TRBJ2-7; D is unclear. The source is an adult with an advanced solid tumor such as melanoma, head and neck, liver or kidney cancer. CDR3 sequence: CASSRVRHSYEQYF. The CDR3 DNA reads as TGTGCCAGCAGTCGTGTACGACACTCCTACGAGCAGTACTTC.